This T cell receptor (beta chain) was sequenced in a study of T cells after yellow fever vaccination. Study-level information: SMART-Seq v4 Ultra Low Input handled preparation of low-cell-number fractions. Broader study findings: Primary-vaccination clones mostly resurfaced post-booster (approximately 96% CD4, approximately 87% CD8). A secondary response was less intense yet reached its peak sooner, at day 5 versus 15.

The CDR3 runs to 14 residues. Germline V gene lookup returns CDR1 LGHNA and CDR2 YNFKEQ. The germline V and J ends were trimmed by 0 bases and 6 bases, with 9 bases remaining between them. A word on this clonotype: The antigen remains undetermined.

TCRdb reanalysed the 5' RACE reads using MiXCR and keeps one entry per CDR3 protein. The table has about 130,000 distinct CDR3 sequences, under 9% seen once. This sample comprised CD8+ T cells sorted from PBMCs, obtained on the day of the yellow fever booster vaccination. This sequence joins TRBV4-2 and TRBJ1-5; D gene ambiguous. The origin of this receptor is a man aged 18 to 30 who received the YFV17D yellow fever vaccine. Written as DNA, the CDR3 is TGTGCCAGCAGCCAAGATCACCCAGGTCAGCCCCAGCATTTT. Protein sequence: CASSQDHPGQPQHF.